The T cell receptor beta chain under discussion was sequenced for a study of cytomegalovirus exposure and HLA in healthy donors. Notes on the study in general: CMV serostatus was the sole immune exposure data available. A previous analysis found most TCR beta V segments productive roughly 87% or roughly 30% of the time. TCR beta sequences numbering around 15,000 were associated with HLA alleles at 0.05 false discovery rate in a later analysis. Indistinguishable V segments, including TRBV6-2 and TRBV6-3, were excluded.

13 Jbeta primers and 60 Vbeta primers were used for the PCR. TCRdb's copy holds only in-frame clones and misses some; the assay was immunoSEQ multiplex PCR. This sample has some 160,000 clones, with 86% found just once. This clone has a handful of counts. As yet, its antigen is unknown. Germline loops: CDR1 SGHDT, CDR2 YYEEEE. This CDR3 is 12 amino acids long. V dropped 4 bases and J dropped 7 bases, with 12 bases sitting between them. The chain combines TRBV5-6 with TRBJ2-7, with D hard to call. Input material: PBMCs. This TCR was recovered from a woman aged 18-30 years in good health and CMV-seronegative. Here the CDR3 DNA reads TGTGCCAGCAGCGCAACGATGGAGGAGCAGTACTTC. This gives the protein CASSATMEEQYF. The whole variable domain, filled in from reference TRBV5-6 and TRBJ2-7, reads DAGVTQSPTHLIKTRGQQVTLRCSPKSGHDTVSWYQQALGQGPQFIFQYYEEEERQRGNFPDRFSGHQFPNYSSELNVNALLLGDSALYLCASSATMEEQYFGPGTRLTVT.